The T cell receptor (beta chain) described here comes from a study of blood T cell repertoires in COVID-19. About the study: Samples came from the United States, Italy and Spain, spanning acute and convalescent COVID-19. PBMCs, B-cell-depleted T cells, or T cells were the source of the cDNA or gDNA that made up the material.

CDR1 MNHEY and CDR2 SVGAGI come from the germline V gene. V lost 7 bases to trimming and J lost 8 bases; unmatched junction nucleotides: 12. The CDR3 length is 15 residues. Original data processing: Quantification of nucleated cells was approximated via reference gene primer amplification. Using immunoSEQ multiplex PCR, the repertoire was profiled, and TCRdb retains in-frame clones only, with some absent. D and trimming were read from the DNA, whereas the V and J calls and clone size are those reported in that table. Among 140,000 or so clones listed, approximately 81% were seen once. This chain links TRBV6-5 with TRBJ1-4; 8 nucleotides line up with TRBD1. The TCR sequence derives from a human donor with acute or convalescent COVID-19. The donor label of this sample is uncertain. The sequencing input was peripheral blood. CDR3 sequence reads: CASTSGTGLGEKLFF. CDR3 coding DNA: TGTGCCAGCACTTCCGGGACAGGCTTGGGAGAAAAACTGTTTTTT.